One TCR beta chain is described in this entry. These data come from a study of blood T cell repertoires in COVID-19. Across the whole study: There were acute and convalescent COVID-19 samples, and they came from the United States, Italy and Spain. Nucleic acid was either cDNA or gDNA, and it came from T cells, B-cell-depleted T cells, or PBMCs.

Germline CDR1 GTSNPN, CDR2 SVGIG (reference sequence). The CDR3 totals 17 residues. Trimming stripped 2 bases from V and 0 bases from J, with 14 bases between. As handled by the study authors: Reference gene primer amplification in the assay estimated nucleated cell counts. Only in-frame clones appear in the TCRdb table, and some are missing; sequencing was by immunoSEQ multiplex PCR. The DNA was the basis for D and trimming; V, J and clone size are from that table. This table has tens of thousands of clones, 80% to 95% appearing once. The sample was peripheral blood. V is TRBV30 and J is TRBJ1-6; no clear D gene. The sequence came from a man in his fifties with active COVID-19. The DNA for the CDR3 is TGTGCCTGGAGTCCCCCCCCTCGAGGCTCCTATAATTCACCCCTCCACTTT. This sequence encodes CAWSPPPRGSYNSPLHF.